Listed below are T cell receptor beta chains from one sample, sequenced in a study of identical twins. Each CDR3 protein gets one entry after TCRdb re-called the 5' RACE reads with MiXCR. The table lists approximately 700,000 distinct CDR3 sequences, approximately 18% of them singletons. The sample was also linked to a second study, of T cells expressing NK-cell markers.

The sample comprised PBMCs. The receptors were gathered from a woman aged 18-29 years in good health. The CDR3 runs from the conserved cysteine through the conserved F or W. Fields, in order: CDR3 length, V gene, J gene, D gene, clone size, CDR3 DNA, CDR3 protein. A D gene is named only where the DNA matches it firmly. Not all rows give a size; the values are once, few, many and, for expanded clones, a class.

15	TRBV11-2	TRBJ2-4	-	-	TGTGCCAGCAGCTTAGTGGGCAGACGAGAAAACATTCAGTACTTC	CASSLVGRRENIQYF
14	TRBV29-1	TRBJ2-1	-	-	TGCAGCGTTGTTAGGGGGACGGGATACAATGAGCAGTTCTTC	CSVVRGTGYNEQFF
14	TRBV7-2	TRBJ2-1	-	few	TGTGCCAGCAGCTCTGCGGTCTCCTACAATGAGCAGTTCTTC	CASSSAVSYNEQFF
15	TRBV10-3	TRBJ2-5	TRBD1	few	TGTGCCATCAGTCAACCGACGACAGGGGCAGAGACCCAGTACTTC	CAISQPTTGAETQYF
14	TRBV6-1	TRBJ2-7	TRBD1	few	TGTGCCAGCAGTGATGGGGCAGGGGGTAAAGAGCAGTACTTC	CASSDGAGGKEQYF
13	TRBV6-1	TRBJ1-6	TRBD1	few	TGTGCCAGTAACAGGGGTGCACCATCACCCCTCCACTTT	CASNRGAPSPLHF
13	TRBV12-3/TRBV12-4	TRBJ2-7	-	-	TGTGCCAGCCGTACTACCCTCTCCTACGAGCAGTACTTC	CASRTTLSYEQYF
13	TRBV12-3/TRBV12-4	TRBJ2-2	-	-	TGTGCCACTCGCCCGGAGAACACCGGGGAGCTGTTTTTT	CATRPENTGELFF
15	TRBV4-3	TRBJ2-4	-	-	TGCGCCAGCAGCCCGGAAGGGACGGGCGAAAACATTCAGTACTTC	CASSPEGTGENIQYF
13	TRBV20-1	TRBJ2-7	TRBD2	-	TGCAGTGCCGGGACTAGCGATGTTTACGAGCAGTACTTC	CSAGTSDVYEQYF
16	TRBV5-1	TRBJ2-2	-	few	TGCGCCAGCAGGGGAACAGGGCGTACGGTCACCGGGGAGCTGTTTTTT	CASRGTGRTVTGELFF
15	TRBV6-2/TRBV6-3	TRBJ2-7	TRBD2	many	TGTGCCAGCAGCCCTCCGACTAGCCTACGGTACGAGCAGTACTTC	CASSPPTSLRYEQYF
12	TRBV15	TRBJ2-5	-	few	TGTGCCACCAGCACCACGCAGGAGACCCAGTACTTC	CATSTTQETQYF
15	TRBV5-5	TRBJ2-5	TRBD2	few	TGTGCCAGCAGCGACCTTCGGACTAGTGGGGAGACCCAGTACTTC	CASSDLRTSGETQYF
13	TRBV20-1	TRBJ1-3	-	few	TGCAGTGCTGCAGGGCGGAATGGAAACACCATATATTTT	CSAAGRNGNTIYF
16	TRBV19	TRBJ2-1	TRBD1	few	TGTGCCAGTAGTAGCACGACAGGGAAGGATTACAATGAGCAGTTCTTC	CASSSTTGKDYNEQFF
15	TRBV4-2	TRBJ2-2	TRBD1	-	TGTGCCAGCAGCCACGGACAGGGGAACACCGGGGAGCTGTTTTTT	CASSHGQGNTGELFF
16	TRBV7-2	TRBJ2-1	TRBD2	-	TGTGCCAGCAGCACCGGACTAGCGGGCCTTTACAATGAGCAGTTCTTC	CASSTGLAGLYNEQFF
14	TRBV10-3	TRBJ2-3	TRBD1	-	TGTGCCATGTCCGACAGGGGCGAAGGAGATACGCAGTATTTT	CAMSDRGEGDTQYF
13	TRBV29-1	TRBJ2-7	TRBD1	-	TGCAGCGTTGAAAGGGACAGGGGGCAAGAGCAGTACTTC	CSVERDRGQEQYF
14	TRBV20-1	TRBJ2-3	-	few	TGCAGTGCTAGAGACCAGTCGTATGCAGATACGCAGTATTTT	CSARDQSYADTQYF
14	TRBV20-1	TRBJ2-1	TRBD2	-	TGCAGTGCAGCCTTGGCGGGAGCTGGCCATGAGCAGTTCTTC	CSAALAGAGHEQFF
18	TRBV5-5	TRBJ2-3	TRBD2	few	TGTGCCAGCAGCCCAGAACCGGGACTAGCGGGGAGCACAGATACGCAGTATTTT	CASSPEPGLAGSTDTQYF
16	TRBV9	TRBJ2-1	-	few	TGTGCCAGCAGCGGTGCCCCTTATAGGGGGGGCGATGAGCAGTTCTTC	CASSGAPYRGGDEQFF
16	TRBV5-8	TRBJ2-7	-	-	TGTGCCAGCAGCTTGTCTGGGGGTCAGGGATTCTACGAGCAGTACTTC	CASSLSGGQGFYEQYF
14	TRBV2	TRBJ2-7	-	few	TGTGCCAGCAGCTCACAAGGAGGGCCCTACGAGCAGTACTTC	CASSSQGGPYEQYF
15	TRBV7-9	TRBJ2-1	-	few	TGTGCCAGCAGCTCCCAGGGGGGGACAGCCAATGAGCAGTTCTTC	CASSSQGGTANEQFF
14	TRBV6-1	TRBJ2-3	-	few	TGTGCCAGCCAGAGATACGGAGGCCAAGATACGCAGTATTTT	CASQRYGGQDTQYF
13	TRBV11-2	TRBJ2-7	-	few	TGTGCCAGCAGCTTAGGGTTGCAGAACGAGCAGTACTTC	CASSLGLQNEQYF
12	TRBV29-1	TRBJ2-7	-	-	TGCAGCGTTGCCCGAGGTGGTTTCGAGCAGTACTTC	CSVARGGFEQYF
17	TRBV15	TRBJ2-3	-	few	TGTGCCACCAGCAGAGGGGGTGGGCCATCTAGCACAGATACGCAGTATTTT	CATSRGGGPSSTDTQYF
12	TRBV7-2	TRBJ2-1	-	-	TGTGCCAGTCAGCGGTCCTACAATGAGCAGTTCTTC	CASQRSYNEQFF
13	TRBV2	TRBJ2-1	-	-	TGTGCCAGCACCGGGGATCCCGGAAATGAGCAGTTCTTC	CASTGDPGNEQFF
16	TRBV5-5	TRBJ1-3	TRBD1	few	TGTGCCAGCAGCGAGGGACAGCCGAGCTCTGGAAACACCATATATTTT	CASSEGQPSSGNTIYF
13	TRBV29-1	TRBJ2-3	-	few	TGCAGCGTTGAGGAGGGTTTCGCAGATACGCAGTATTTT	CSVEEGFADTQYF
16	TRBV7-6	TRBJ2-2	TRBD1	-	TGTGCCAGCAGACCGGTTGGGACAGAGAACACCGGGGAGCTGTTTTTT	CASRPVGTENTGELFF
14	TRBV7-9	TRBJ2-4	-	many	TGTGCCAGCAGGCAGGAGGGAACCAAAAACATTCAGTACTTC	CASRQEGTKNIQYF
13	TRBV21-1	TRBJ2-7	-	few	TGTGCCAGCGGCCGGGACTCCGTCTACGAGCAGTACTTC	CASGRDSVYEQYF
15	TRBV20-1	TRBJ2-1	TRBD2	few	TGCAGTGCTAGCCAAGGGCTAGCGGGTTACAATGAGCAGTTCTTC	CSASQGLAGYNEQFF
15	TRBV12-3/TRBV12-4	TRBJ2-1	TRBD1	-	TGTGCCAGCAGCCCCTCCCCCAGGGGGCGGAATGAGCAGTTCTTC	CASSPSPRGRNEQFF